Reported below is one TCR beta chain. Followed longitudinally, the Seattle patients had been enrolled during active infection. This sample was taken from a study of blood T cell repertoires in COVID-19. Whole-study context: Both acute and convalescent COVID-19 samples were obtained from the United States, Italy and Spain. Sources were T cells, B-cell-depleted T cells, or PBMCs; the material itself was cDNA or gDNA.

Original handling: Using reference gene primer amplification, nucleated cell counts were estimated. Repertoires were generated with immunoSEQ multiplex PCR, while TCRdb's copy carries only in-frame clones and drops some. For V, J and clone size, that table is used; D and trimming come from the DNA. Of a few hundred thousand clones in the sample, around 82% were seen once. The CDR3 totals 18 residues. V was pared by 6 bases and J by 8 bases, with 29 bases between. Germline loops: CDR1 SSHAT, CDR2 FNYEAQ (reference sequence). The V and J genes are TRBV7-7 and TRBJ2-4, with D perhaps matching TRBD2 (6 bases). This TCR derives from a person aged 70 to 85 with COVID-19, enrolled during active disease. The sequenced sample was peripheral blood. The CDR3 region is CASRFPGGERGLFDIQYF. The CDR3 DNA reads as TGTGCCAGCAGATTCCCCGGCGGGGAAAGAGGACTATTTGACATTCAGTACTTC.